These 14 T cell receptor beta chains were sequenced from one sample in a study of cytomegalovirus exposure and HLA in healthy donors. The PCR contained 60 Vbeta and 13 Jbeta primers. Only in-frame clones appear in the TCRdb table, and some are missing; sequencing was by immunoSEQ multiplex PCR. The sample shows about 180,000 clones, 76% of them seen only once. The sequenced material came from PBMCs. Source of these receptors: a young man in good health and CMV-seronegative.

This sequence joins TRBV7-9 and TRBJ2-7; a possible D gene is TRBD2 (5 bases). CDR3 length: 17 residues. V lost 5 bases and J lost 3, with 23 bases in between. Germline values: CDR1 SEHNR, CDR2 FQNEAQ (reference sequence). CDR3 nucleotides: TGTGCCAGCAGCCAAGGACCGGGATACGATAGATACTACGAGCAGTACTTC. As protein: CASSQGPGYDRYYEQYF.

Here the CDR3 reads CASSSRDRGPTEAFF. For the CDR3, the DNA is TGTGCCAGCTCAAGCCGGGACAGGGGGCCCACTGAAGCTTTCTTT. The rearrangement joins TRBV6-1 to TRBJ1-1; 12 bases match TRBD1. The CDR3 contains 15 residues. Unmatched junction bases numbered 8, after V lost 8 bases and J lost 4 bases. Per the germline V gene, CDR1 is MNHNS and CDR2 is SASEGT.

The rearrangement links TRBV9 to TRBJ1-1, with a possible D match to TRBD1 (5 bases). The CDR3 is 15 residues long. Germline V gene data show CDR1 as SGDLS and CDR2 as YYNGEE. Trimming removed 3 bases at V and 1 base at J, with 13 bases between. This CDR3 reads CASSGGHLGNTEAFF. The CDR3 DNA reads TGTGCCAGCAGCGGGGGCCATCTCGGGAACACTGAAGCTTTCTTT.

The rearrangement joins TRBV18 to TRBJ2-2, with a tentative D call TRBD2 (6 bases). Trimming stripped 5 bases from V and 4 bases from J, with 11 bases between. Germline-derived CDR1 and CDR2 are KGHSH and LQKENI. This CDR3 spans 14 amino acids. In DNA, the CDR3 is TGTGCCAGCTCATTAGGGACTCCCACCGGGGAGCTGTTTTTT. The encoded protein is CASSLGTPTGELFF.

V and J are TRBV5-1 and TRBJ1-2; possibly TRBD1 for D (6 bases). Germline V CDR1 and CDR2: SGHRS, YFSETQ. The V end lost 0 bases, the J end lost 4 bases, and 16 bases lay between the germline ends. The CDR3 sequence is 16 residues long. CDR3: CASSLAPGGRVYGYTF. CDR3 sequence (DNA): TGCGCCAGCAGCTTGGCCCCGGGGGGCAGAGTCTATGGCTACACCTTC.

Comment on this clone: The junction differs from germline at one of its ends, possibly a read error. The rearrangement links TRBV7-7 to TRBJ2-1, with 7 nucleotides matching TRBD2. The germline V gene has CDR1 SSHAT and CDR2 FNYEAQ (reference sequence). The CDR3 length is 13 residues. The CDR3 DNA reads as TGTGCTAGCAGCTTAGCGGGCCCCAATCAGCAGTTCTTC. It encodes CASSLAGPNQQFF.

This chain connects TRBV5-8 to TRBJ2-7, with D possibly being TRBD2 (5 bases). V was shortened by 5 bases and J by 1 base, with 13 bases between the two germline ends. This CDR3 comprises 14 residues. The V gene's germline CDR1 is SGHTS and CDR2 YDEGEE. Here the CDR3 DNA reads TGTGCCAGCAGAAATGCACGGGATTCCTACGAGCAGTACTTC. Translated: CASRNARDSYEQYF.

The V and J genes are TRBV4-1 and TRBJ2-5, with 9 bases identical to TRBD2. Germline lookup yields CDR1 MGHRA and CDR2 YSYEKL. This CDR3 spans 15 amino acids. Trimming removed 5 bases from V and 2 bases from J; junction bases left unmatched: 6. Here the CDR3 DNA reads TGCGCCAGCAGCGGCGGGGGGGGCCATCAAGAGACCCAGTACTTC. Encoded protein: CASSGGGGHQETQYF.

The chain links TRBV2 to TRBJ1-2; tentative D call: TRBD1 (6 bases). The CDR3 totals 13 residues. Germline V lookup: CDR1 SNHLY, CDR2 FYNNEI. V shed 8 bases and J shed 2 bases, with 12 bases lying between them. The CDR3 DNA reads TGTGCCAGCCCAGGACAGTCAAACTATGGCTACACCTTC. It encodes CASPGQSNYGYTF.

The J gene is TRBJ2-7, the V gene TRBV15; D might be TRBD2 (6 bases). Looked up from germline, CDR1 is LNHNV and CDR2 is YYDKDF (reference sequence). The CDR3 runs 13 residues. V lost 3 bases and J lost 4, with 10 bases in between. In DNA form, the CDR3 reads TGTGCCACCAGCAGGTACCGGGGGTACGAGCAGTACTTC. This gives the protein CATSRYRGYEQYF.

This clone has a single count. The rearrangement links TRBV6-5 to TRBJ1-6, with no clear D. The CDR3 totals 13 residues. V lost 2 bases and J lost 9, with 8 bases in between. The germline CDR1 and CDR2 sequences are MNHEY and SVGAGI. CDR3 loop: CASSYQVASPLHF. CDR3 DNA sequence: TGTGCCAGCAGTTACCAGGTGGCTTCACCCCTCCACTTT.

The genes are TRBV5-1 and TRBJ1-3, with D perhaps TRBD1 (6 bases). V was shortened by 2 bases and J by 3 bases, with 12 bases between the two germline ends. Looked up from germline, CDR1 is SGHRS and CDR2 is YFSETQ. The CDR3 consists of 15 residues. Here the CDR3 reads CASSFLPDSGNTIYF. In DNA, the CDR3 is TGCGCCAGCAGCTTCTTGCCGGACAGTGGAAACACCATATATTTT.

The rearrangement joins TRBV5-4 to TRBJ2-5, with D unclear. The J call may be wrong; the DNA end is better matched by TRBJ2-7. This CDR3 is built from 12 residues. Germline V gene lookup returns CDR1 SGHNT and CDR2 YYREEE (reference sequence). The chain's CDR3 is CASSLADYEQYF. The CDR3 coding sequence is TGTGCCAGCAGCTTAGCCGACTACGAGCAGTACTTC.

This clone was counted only a few times. The chain is built from TRBV2 and TRBJ1-6, with D perhaps matching TRBD1 (6 bases). Per germline, CDR1 SNHLY and CDR2 FYNNEI. This CDR3 has 15 residues. Trimming took 8 bases from V and 0 from J, leaving 11 bases between them. CDR3 nucleotides: TGTGCCAGCCTTGGACAGAACTCCTATAATTCACCCCTCCACTTT. Residues: CASLGQNSYNSPLHF.